The clone carrying this T cell receptor (beta chain) was seen ten or more times. As yet, its antigen is unknown. TCRdb reprocessed the 5' RACE reads via MiXCR and lists one record per CDR3 protein. The sample carries around 440,000 distinct CDR3 sequences, more than 15% recorded once. The data derive from a study of CD8 T cells in ankylosing spondylitis. Regarding the study as a whole: Ankylosing spondylitis blood seemed to carry a telltale TCR beta motif made of several highly homologous variants.

V lost 6 bases and J lost 3; bases outside the gene matches: 12. Germline V gene sequence: CDR1 ENHRY, CDR2 SYGVKD. The CDR3 has 17 amino acids. Sequenced material: blood, either unsorted or a sorted T cell fraction (not recorded which). The gene calls are TRBV10-3 and TRBJ2-3; TRBD1 matches 10 bases. The origin of this receptor is a male donor with ankylosing spondylitis. The CDR3 nucleotides read TGTGCCATCAGCGGATCTCCCGGGACAGGGGTTACAGATACGCAGTATTTT. Translation gives CAISGSPGTGVTDTQYF.